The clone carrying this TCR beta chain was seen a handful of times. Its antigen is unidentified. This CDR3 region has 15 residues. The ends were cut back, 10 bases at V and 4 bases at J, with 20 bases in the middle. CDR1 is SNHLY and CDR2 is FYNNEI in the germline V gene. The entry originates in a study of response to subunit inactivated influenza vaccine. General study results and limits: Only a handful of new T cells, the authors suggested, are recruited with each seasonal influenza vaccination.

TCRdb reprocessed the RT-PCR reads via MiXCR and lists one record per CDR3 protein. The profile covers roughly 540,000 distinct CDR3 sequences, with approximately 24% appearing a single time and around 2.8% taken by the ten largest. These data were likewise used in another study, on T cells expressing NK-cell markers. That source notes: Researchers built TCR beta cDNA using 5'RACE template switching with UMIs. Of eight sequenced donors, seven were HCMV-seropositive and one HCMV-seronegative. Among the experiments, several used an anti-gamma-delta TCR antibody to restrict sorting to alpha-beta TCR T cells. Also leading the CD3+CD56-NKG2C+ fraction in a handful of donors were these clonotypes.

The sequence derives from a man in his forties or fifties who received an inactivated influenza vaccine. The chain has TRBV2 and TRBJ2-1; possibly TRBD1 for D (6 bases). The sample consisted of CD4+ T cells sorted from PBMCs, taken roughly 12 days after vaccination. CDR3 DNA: TGTGCCACAAACTCGCAGGGGTCCCGGTACAATGAGCAGTTCTTC. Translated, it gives CATNSQGSRYNEQFF. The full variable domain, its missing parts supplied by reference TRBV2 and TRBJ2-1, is EPEVTQTPSHQVTQMGQEVILRCVPISNHLYFYWYRQILGQKVEFLVSFYNNEISEKSEIFDDQFSVERPDGSNFTLKIRSTKLEDSAMYFCATNSQGSRYNEQFFGPGTRLTVL.